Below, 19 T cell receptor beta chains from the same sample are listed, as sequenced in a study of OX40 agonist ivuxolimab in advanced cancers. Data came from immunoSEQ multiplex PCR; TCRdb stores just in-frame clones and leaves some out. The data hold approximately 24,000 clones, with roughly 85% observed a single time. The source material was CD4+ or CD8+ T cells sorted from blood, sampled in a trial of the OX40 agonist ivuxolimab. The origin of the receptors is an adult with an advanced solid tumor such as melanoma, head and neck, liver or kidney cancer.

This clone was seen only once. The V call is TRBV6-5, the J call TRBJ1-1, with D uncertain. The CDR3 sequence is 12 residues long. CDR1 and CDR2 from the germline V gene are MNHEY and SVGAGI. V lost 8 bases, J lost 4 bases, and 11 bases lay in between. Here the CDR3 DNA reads TGTGCCAGCGAAGAAGGGCTCACTGAAGCTTTCTTT. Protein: CASEEGLTEAFF.

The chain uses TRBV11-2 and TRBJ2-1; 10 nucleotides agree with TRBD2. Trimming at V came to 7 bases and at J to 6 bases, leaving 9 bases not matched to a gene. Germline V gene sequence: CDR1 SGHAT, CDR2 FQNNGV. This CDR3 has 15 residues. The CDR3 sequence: CASTRRASGGNEQFF. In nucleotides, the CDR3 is TGTGCCAGCACCAGACGGGCTAGCGGGGGCAATGAGCAGTTCTTC.

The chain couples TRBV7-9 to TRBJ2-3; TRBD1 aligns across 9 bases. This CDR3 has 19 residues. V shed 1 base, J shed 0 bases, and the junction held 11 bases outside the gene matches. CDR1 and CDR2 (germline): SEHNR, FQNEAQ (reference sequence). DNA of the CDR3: TGTGCCAGCAGCTTAGAGTTCTGGGGACAGGGATTAAGCACAGATACGCAGTATTTT. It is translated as CASSLEFWGQGLSTDTQYF.

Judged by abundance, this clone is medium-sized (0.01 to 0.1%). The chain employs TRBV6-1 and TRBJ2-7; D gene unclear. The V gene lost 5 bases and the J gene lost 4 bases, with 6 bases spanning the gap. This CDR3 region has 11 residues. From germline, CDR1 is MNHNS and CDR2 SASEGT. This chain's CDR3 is CASSPLYEQYF. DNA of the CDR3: TGTGCCAGCAGTCCCCTTTACGAGCAGTACTTC.

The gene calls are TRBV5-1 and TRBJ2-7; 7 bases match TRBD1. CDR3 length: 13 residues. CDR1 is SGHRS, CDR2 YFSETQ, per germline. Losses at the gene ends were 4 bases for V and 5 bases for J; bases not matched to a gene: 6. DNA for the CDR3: TGCGCCAGCAGCCCAACAGGGGTCCACGAGCAGTACTTC. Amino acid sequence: CASSPTGVHEQYF. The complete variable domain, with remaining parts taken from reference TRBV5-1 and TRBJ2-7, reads KAGVTQTPRYLIKTRGQQVTLSCSPISGHRSVSWYQQTPGQGLQFLFEYFSETQRNKGNFPGRFSGRQFSNSRSEMNVSTLELGDSALYLCASSPTGVHEQYFGPGTRLTVT.

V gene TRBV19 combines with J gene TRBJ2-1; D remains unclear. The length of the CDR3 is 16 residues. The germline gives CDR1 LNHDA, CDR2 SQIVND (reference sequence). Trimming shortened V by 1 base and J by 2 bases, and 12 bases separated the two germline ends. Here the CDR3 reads CASSIVFGQPYNEQFF. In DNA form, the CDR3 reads TGTGCCAGTAGTATAGTGTTTGGCCAACCCTACAATGAGCAGTTCTTC.

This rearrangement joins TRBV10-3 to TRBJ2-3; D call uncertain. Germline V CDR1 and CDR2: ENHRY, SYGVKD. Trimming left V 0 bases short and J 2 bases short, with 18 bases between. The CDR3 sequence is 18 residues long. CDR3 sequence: CAISESIGAGLLTDTQYF. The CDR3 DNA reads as TGTGCCATCAGTGAGTCGATTGGCGCCGGGCTACTCACAGATACGCAGTATTTT.

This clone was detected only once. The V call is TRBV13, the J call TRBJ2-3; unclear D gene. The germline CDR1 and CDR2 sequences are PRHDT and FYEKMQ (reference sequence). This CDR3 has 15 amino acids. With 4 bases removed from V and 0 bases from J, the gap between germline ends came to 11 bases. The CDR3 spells CASSSRTISTDTQYF. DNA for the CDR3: TGTGCCAGCAGCTCCCGAACGATTAGCACAGATACGCAGTATTTT.

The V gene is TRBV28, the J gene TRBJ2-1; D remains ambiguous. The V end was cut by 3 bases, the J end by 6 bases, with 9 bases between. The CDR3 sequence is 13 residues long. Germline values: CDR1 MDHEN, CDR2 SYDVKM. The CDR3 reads CASSLRIVNEQFF. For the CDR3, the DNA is TGTGCCAGCAGTTTGAGGATAGTCAATGAGCAGTTCTTC.

CDR3 region: CASSPEGFRTFF. The CDR3 DNA sequence: TGTGCCAGCAGCCCCGAGGGGTTTCGAACGTTCTTC. The rearrangement joins TRBV7-9 to TRBJ2-1, with D perhaps being TRBD1 or TRBD2 (5 bases each). Germline V lookup: CDR1 SEHNR, CDR2 FQNEAQ (reference sequence). The ends were cut back, 5 bases at V and 15 bases at J, with 17 bases in the middle. The CDR3 spans 12 residues.

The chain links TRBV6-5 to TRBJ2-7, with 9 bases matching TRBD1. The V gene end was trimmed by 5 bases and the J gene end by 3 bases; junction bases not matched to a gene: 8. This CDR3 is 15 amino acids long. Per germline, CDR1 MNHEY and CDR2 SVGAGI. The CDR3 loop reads CASSTPGQGRYEQYF. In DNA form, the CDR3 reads TGTGCCAGCAGTACCCCGGGACAGGGTCGCTACGAGCAGTACTTC.

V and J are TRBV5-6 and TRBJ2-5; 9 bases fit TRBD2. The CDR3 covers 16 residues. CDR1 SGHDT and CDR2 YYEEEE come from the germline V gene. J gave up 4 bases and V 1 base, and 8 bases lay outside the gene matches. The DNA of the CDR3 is TGTGCCAGCAGCTTGACAGCGGGGGGAATAGGAGAGACCCAGTACTTC. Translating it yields CASSLTAGGIGETQYF.

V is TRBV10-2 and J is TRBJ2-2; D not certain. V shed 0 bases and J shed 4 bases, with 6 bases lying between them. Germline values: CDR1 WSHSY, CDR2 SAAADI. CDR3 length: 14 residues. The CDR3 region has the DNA TGCGCCAGCAGTGAGTCCAGATTCACCGGGGAGCTGTTTTTT. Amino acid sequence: CASSESRFTGELFF.

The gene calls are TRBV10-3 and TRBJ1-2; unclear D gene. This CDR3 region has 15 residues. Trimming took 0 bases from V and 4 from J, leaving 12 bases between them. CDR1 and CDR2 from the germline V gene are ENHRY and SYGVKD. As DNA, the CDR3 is TGTGCCATCAGTGAGTCGGTCGCCGGGTCCTATGGCTACACCTTC. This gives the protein CAISESVAGSYGYTF.

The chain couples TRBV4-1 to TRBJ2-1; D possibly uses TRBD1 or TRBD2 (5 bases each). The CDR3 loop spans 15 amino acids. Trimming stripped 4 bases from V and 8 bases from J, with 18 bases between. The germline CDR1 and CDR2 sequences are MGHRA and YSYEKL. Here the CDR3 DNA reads TGCGCCAGCAGCCGGACCGGGACCAAAGGGGATGAGCAGTTCTTC. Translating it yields CASSRTGTKGDEQFF.

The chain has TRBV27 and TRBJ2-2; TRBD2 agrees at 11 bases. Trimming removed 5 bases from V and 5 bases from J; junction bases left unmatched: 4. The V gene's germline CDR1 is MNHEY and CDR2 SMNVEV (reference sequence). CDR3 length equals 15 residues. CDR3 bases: TGTGCCAGCAGTCTGGGACTAGCGGTGACCGGGGAGCTGTTTTTT. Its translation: CASSLGLAVTGELFF.

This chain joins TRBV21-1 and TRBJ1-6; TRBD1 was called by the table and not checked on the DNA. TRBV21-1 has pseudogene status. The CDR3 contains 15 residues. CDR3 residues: CASSKGRQGVAPLHF. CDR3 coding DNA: TGTGCCAGCAGCAAAGGGAGACAGGGGGTTGCACCCCTCCACTTT.

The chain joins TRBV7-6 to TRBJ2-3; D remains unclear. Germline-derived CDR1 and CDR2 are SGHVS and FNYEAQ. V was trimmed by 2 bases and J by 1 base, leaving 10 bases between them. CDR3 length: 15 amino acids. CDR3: CASSLTRTGTDTQYF. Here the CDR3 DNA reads TGTGCCAGCAGCTTAACGAGGACGGGCACAGATACGCAGTATTTT.

CDR3 sequence: CASSELEVITDTQYF. The CDR3 DNA reads TGCGCCAGCAGTGAGTTGGAGGTTATCACAGATACGCAGTATTTT. J is TRBJ2-3 and V is TRBV10-2; D may be TRBD2 (5 bases). This CDR3 comprises 15 residues. Germline CDR1 is WSHSY and CDR2 is SAAADI. V lost 1 base, J lost 2 bases, and 10 bases lay in between.